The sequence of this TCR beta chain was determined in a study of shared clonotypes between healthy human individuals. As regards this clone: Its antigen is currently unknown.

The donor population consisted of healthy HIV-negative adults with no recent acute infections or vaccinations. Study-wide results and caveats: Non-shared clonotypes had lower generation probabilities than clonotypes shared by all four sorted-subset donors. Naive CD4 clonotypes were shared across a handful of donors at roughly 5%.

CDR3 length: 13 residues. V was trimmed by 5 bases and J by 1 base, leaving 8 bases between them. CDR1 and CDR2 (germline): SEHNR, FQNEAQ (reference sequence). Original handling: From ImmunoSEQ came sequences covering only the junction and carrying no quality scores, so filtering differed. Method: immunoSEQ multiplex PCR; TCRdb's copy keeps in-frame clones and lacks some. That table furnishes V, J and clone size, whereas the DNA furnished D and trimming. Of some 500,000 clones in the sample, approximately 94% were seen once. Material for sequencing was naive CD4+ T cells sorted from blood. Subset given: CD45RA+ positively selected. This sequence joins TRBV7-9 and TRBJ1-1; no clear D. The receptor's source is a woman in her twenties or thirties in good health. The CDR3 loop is CASSPTANTEAFF. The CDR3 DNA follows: TGTGCCAGCAGCCCCACAGCGAACACTGAAGCTTTCTTT.